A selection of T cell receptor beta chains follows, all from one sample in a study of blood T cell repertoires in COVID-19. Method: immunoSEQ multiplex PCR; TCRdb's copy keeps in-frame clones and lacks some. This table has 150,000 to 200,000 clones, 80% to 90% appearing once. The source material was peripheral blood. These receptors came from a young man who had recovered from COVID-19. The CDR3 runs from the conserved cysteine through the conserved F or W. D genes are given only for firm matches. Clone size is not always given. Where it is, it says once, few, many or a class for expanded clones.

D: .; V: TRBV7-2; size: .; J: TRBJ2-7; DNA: TGTGCCAGCAGCTTAGATCCCCTAGCGTTGGGCGAGCAGTACTTC; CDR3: CASSLDPLALGEQYF
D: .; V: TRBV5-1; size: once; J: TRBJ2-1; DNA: TGCGCCAGCAGCTTGGTTCCGGGGAACTCCTACAATGAGCAGTTCTTC; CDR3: CASSLVPGNSYNEQFF
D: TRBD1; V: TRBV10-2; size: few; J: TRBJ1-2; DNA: TGCGCCAGCGGGGGGGACAGGGTCCGGGGCTACACCTTC; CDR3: CASGGDRVRGYTF
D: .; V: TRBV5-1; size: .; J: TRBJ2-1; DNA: TGCGCCAGCAGGGACAGCTCCTACAATGAGCAGTTCTTC; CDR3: CASRDSSYNEQFF
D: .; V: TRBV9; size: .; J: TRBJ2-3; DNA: TGTGCCAGCAGCGTGCCCCTCGTCGGCGGAGGCACAGATACGCAGTATTTT; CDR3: CASSVPLVGGGTDTQYF
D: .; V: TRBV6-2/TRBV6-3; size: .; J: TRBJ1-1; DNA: TGTGCCAGCAGTTACCAGGGTGCCGCCACTGAAGCTTTCTTT; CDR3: CASSYQGAATEAFF
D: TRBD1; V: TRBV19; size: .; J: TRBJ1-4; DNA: TGTGCCAGTAGTATAGAAGGGGGCGAGGAAAAACTGTTTTTT; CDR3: CASSIEGGEEKLFF
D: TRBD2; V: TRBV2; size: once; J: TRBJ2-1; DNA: TGTGCCAGCAGTGACTTTTCGGGGAGGGCATCCATCTACAATGAGCAGTTCTTC; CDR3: CASSDFSGRASIYNEQFF
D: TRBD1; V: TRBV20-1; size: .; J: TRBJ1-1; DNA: TGCAGTGCTAGAAGGGACAGTAAAGCTTTCTTT; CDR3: CSARRDSKAFF
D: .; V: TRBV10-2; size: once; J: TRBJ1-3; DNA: TGCGCCGCCATAGGAGAGGGCCCCTCTGGAAACACCATATATTTT; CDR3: CAAIGEGPSGNTIYF
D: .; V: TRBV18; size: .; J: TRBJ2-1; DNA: TGTGCCAGCTCACCCGACTGGTATGAGCAGTTCTTC; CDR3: CASSPDWYEQFF
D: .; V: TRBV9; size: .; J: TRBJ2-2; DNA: TGTGCCAGCAGCGGGCGGCAGGGTTGGGGGGAGCTGTTTTTT; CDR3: CASSGRQGWGELFF
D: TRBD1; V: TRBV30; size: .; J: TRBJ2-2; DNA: TGTGCCTGGCGGACAGGGAGGACCGGGGAGCTGTTTTTT; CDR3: CAWRTGRTGELFF
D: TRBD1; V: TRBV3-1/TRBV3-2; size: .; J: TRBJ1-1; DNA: TGTGCCAGCAGCCAACCATGGGGACAGGGTACAGCTGAAGCTTTCTTT; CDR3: CASSQPWGQGTAEAFF
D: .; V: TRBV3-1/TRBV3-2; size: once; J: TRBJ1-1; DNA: TGTGCCAGCAGCCAGGGCGGGGGCACTGAAGCTTTCTTT; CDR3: CASSQGGGTEAFF
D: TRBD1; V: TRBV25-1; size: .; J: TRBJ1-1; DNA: TGTGCCAGCAGCGGGGACAGGTTGAACACTGAAGCTTTCTTT; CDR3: CASSGDRLNTEAFF
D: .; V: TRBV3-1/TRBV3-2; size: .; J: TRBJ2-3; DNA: TGTGCCAGCCGCCCTAGTGATACGCAGTATTTT; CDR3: CASRPSDTQYF
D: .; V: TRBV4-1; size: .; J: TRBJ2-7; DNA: TGCGCCAGCAGCCAAGGACAGTTGTACGAGCAGTACTTC; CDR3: CASSQGQLYEQYF
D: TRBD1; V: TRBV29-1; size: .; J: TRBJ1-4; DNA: TGCAGCTCGCCGGACCAGGGACAGGGGGCCTCGGGAGAAAAACTGTTTTTT; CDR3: CSSPDQGQGASGEKLFF
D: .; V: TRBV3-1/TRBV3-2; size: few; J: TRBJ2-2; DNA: TGTGCCAGCAGCCAAGGTTCCGAGAGCGGGGAGCTGTTTTTT; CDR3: CASSQGSESGELFF
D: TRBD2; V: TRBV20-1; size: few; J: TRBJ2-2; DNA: TGCAGTGCTAGTTCGTCCGGGGGGTCCGGGGAGCTGTTTTTT; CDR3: CSASSSGGSGELFF
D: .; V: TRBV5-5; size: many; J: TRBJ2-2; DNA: TGTGCCAGCAGCCCCCGCGGGGGCTTTGGCACCGGGGAGCTGTTTTTT; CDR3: CASSPRGGFGTGELFF
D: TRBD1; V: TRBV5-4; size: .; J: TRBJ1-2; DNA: TGTGCCAGCAGCATCCCGGGACAGGGGGCAGAAGGCTACACCTTC; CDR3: CASSIPGQGAEGYTF
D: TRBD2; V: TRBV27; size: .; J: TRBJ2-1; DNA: TGTGCCAGCAGTTTAGCGGGAGGTTACGGAAATGAGCAGTTCTTC; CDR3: CASSLAGGYGNEQFF
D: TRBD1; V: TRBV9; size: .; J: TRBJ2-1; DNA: TGTGCCAGCAGCGCCGGGACAGGGGGTACGAATGAGCAGTTCTTC; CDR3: CASSAGTGGTNEQFF
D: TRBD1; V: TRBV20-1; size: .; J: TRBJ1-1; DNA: TGCAGTGCTAGTCGGGGACAGGGTGAAGCTTTCTTT; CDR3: CSASRGQGEAFF
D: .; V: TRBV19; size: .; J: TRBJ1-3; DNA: TGTGCCAGTAGTACTCAGGGGCGCGACTCTGGAAACACCATATATTTT; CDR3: CASSTQGRDSGNTIYF